The sample holds one count of the clone carrying this T cell receptor beta chain. This specimen belongs to a study of tumor-infiltrating lymphocytes in oesophageal squamous cell carcinoma. TCRdb re-analysed the PCR reads in MiXCR, keeping a single row per CDR3 protein. The sample lists 16,000 or so distinct CDR3 sequences, about 40% occurring once. CDR1 is ENHRY, CDR2 SYGVKD, per germline. This CDR3 spans 14 amino acids. With 5 bases removed from V and 2 bases from J, the gap between germline ends came to 12 bases. This chain uses TRBV10-3 with TRBJ2-5; D is possibly TRBD1 (6 bases). This TCR was recovered from a female donor with esophageal squamous cell carcinoma. The specimen sequenced was blood. The CDR3 here is CAISPPDRQETQYF. The CDR3 nucleotides are TGTGCCATCAGTCCCCCGGACAGACAAGAGACCCAGTACTTC.